The rows below give T cell receptor beta chains drawn from one sample of a study of shared clonotypes between healthy human individuals. Only in-frame clones appear in the TCRdb table, and some are missing; sequencing was by immunoSEQ multiplex PCR. The sample lists a few million clones, around 90% occurring once. The sample consisted of naive CD4+ T cells sorted from blood. The receptors derive from a man younger than 30 in good health. The CDR3 runs from the conserved cysteine through the conserved F or W. The D gene is left open where the match is weak. Clone size is stated in some rows and not others, as once, few, many or a class when expanded.

15	TRBV6-5	.	TRBJ1-3	.	TGTGCCAGCAGTTTAGACAGTACCTTCGGAAACACCATATATTTT	CASSLDSTFGNTIYF
16	TRBV6-5	.	TRBJ1-3	TRBD1	TGTGCCAGCAGTAACTACAGGGGTCCAGGCGGAAACACCATATATTTT	CASSNYRGPGGNTIYF
16	TRBV10-1	few	TRBJ2-3	.	TGCGCCAGCAGTGAGAGGAGGAAGACGGCCACAGATACGCAGTATTTT	CASSERRKTATDTQYF
15	TRBV28	.	TRBJ2-2	.	TGTGCCAGAGGTCAGGGCGAATCGAACACCGGGGAGCTGTTTTTT	CARGQGESNTGELFF
15	TRBV7-8	.	TRBJ2-5	.	TGTGCCAGCAGCTCGGCGGGTCGGCTACAAGAGACCCAGTACTTC	CASSSAGRLQETQYF
15	TRBV6-5	once	TRBJ1-5	.	TGTGCCAGCAGTTACTCGGGGTTAGACAATCAGCCCCAGCATTTT	CASSYSGLDNQPQHF
14	TRBV11-2	few	TRBJ1-6	.	TGTGCCAGCAGCCCTCTCCTCCTGGGTTCACCCCTCCACTTT	CASSPLLLGSPLHF
14	TRBV14	.	TRBJ1-2	.	TGTGCCAGCAGCCAAGAATCCAGAAACTATGGCTACACCTTC	CASSQESRNYGYTF
13	TRBV5-1	.	TRBJ1-5	.	TGCGCCAGCAGCTACCTAGGGGATCAGCCCCAGCATTTT	CASSYLGDQPQHF
12	TRBV30	few	TRBJ1-2	.	TGTGCCTGGAGTGTACACGGGGCTGGCTACACCTTC	CAWSVHGAGYTF
15	TRBV7-2	.	TRBJ1-4	.	TGTGCCAGCAGCCCGGGGGGGGCGACTAATGAAAAACTGTTTTTT	CASSPGGATNEKLFF
12	TRBV6-6	.	TRBJ1-1	.	TGTGCCAGCAGTTTGGCAGGTGCTGAAGCTTTCTTT	CASSLAGAEAFF
15	TRBV6-1	.	TRBJ1-2	.	TGTGCCACTTCAAGGGATGGGAATGCTAACTATGGCTACACCTTC	CATSRDGNANYGYTF
15	TRBV5-1	.	TRBJ2-2	.	TGCGCCAGCAGCCTGGGTCGGGCGAACACCGGGGAGCTGTTTTTT	CASSLGRANTGELFF
13	TRBV27	.	TRBJ2-7	.	TGTGCCAGCAATAGACAGGGAGGACGCGAGCAGTACTTC	CASNRQGGREQYF
16	TRBV7-2	.	TRBJ2-3	.	TGTGCCAGCAGCTTAGTCTGGACACTAGGCACAGATACGCAGTATTTT	CASSLVWTLGTDTQYF
14	TRBV7-2	.	TRBJ2-5	TRBD1	TGTGCCAGCAGCCAAGACAGGGGACGGGAGACCCAGTACTTC	CASSQDRGRETQYF
13	TRBV29-1	.	TRBJ1-2	TRBD1	TGCAGCGCCCCTAGGACAGGGGGGCTTGGCTACACCTTC	CSAPRTGGLGYTF
13	TRBV19	.	TRBJ1-3	.	TGTGCCAGCCGACAGTACTCTGGAAACACCATATATTTT	CASRQYSGNTIYF
14	TRBV30	once	TRBJ2-7	.	TGTGCCTGCATAGCCCGGGGCCGGTCCTACGAGCAGTACTTC	CACIARGRSYEQYF
15	TRBV7-3	once	TRBJ2-7	TRBD1	TGTGCCAGCAGCACAGGACAGGGGTGGGGCTACGAGCAGTACTTC	CASSTGQGWGYEQYF
17	TRBV5-1	.	TRBJ1-2	TRBD1	TGCGCCAGCAGCCCTGGGACAGGGCTCTCAGTGGACTATGGCTACACCTTC	CASSPGTGLSVDYGYTF
16	TRBV5-1	.	TRBJ2-5	TRBD2	TGCGCCAGCAGCTTGGTAGCGGGAGCCGCTCAAGAGACCCAGTACTTC	CASSLVAGAAQETQYF
14	TRBV30	once	TRBJ2-7	.	TGTGCCTGGAGCGGAGGGGGGACTTCTTACGAGCAGTACTTC	CAWSGGGTSYEQYF
18	TRBV4-1	.	TRBJ1-1	TRBD1	TGCGCCAGCAGCTCTAAAACCCAGGGGGGGCTAGGGAACACTGAAGCTTTCTTT	CASSSKTQGGLGNTEAFF
14	TRBV5-1	once	TRBJ2-3	TRBD1	TGCGCCAGCGTATACAGGGGTCCCACAGATACGCAGTATTTT	CASVYRGPTDTQYF
15	TRBV15	.	TRBJ2-2	.	TGTGCCACCAGTCTAGAGATAATTGTAACCGGGGAGCTGTTTTTT	CATSLEIIVTGELFF
15	TRBV6-6	.	TRBJ2-7	.	TGTGCCAGCAGTTACGGCGGACCTCGAAGCATAGAGCAGTACTTC	CASSYGGPRSIEQYF
15	TRBV7-2	.	TRBJ2-3	TRBD2	TGTGCCAGCAGCCCCGGACTAGCGGGAGCAGATACGCAGTATTTT	CASSPGLAGADTQYF
17	TRBV10-3	.	TRBJ2-5	TRBD2	TGTGCCATCAGCCCAGCCCCGGGACTAGCGGGAGAAGAGACCCAGTACTTC	CAISPAPGLAGEETQYF
12	TRBV6-5	.	TRBJ2-5	TRBD1	TGTGCCAGCAGAGGACAGGGAGAGACCCAGTACTTC	CASRGQGETQYF
15	TRBV6-6	.	TRBJ2-3	TRBD1	TGTGCCAGCAGAAACAGACAGGGTGGCGTAGATACGCAGTATTTT	CASRNRQGGVDTQYF
16	TRBV7-7	.	TRBJ2-1	TRBD1	TGTGCTAGCAGCCTAGGGGGAGGACAGGGCTACAATGAGCAGTTCTTC	CASSLGGGQGYNEQFF
14	TRBV7-2	.	TRBJ2-3	.	TGTGCCAGCCGACAACCGGGCACCACAGATACGCAGTATTTT	CASRQPGTTDTQYF
15	TRBV19	.	TRBJ2-7	TRBD1	TGTGCCAGTAGTAAAACCGGGACAGTCCCCTACGAGCAGTACTTC	CASSKTGTVPYEQYF
14	TRBV5-1	once	TRBJ2-7	TRBD2	TGCGCCAGCAGCTTAACTAGCGGCACCTACGAGCAGTACTTC	CASSLTSGTYEQYF
15	TRBV12-2	.	TRBJ1-4	.	TGTGCAAGTCGCTCAGACGACAGGGGAGGAGAAAAACTGTTTTTT	CASRSDDRGGEKLFF
12	TRBV29-1	few	TRBJ1-1	TRBD1	TGCAGCGTCGCAAGACAGGGGACTGAAGCTTTCTTT	CSVARQGTEAFF
12	TRBV11-2	.	TRBJ1-2	.	TGTGCCAGCAGTAGGGACCGCTATGGCTACACCTTC	CASSRDRYGYTF
17	TRBV9	.	TRBJ2-3	.	TGTGCCAGCAGCCTCATAGGGACTGGGATCCCGGCAGATACGCAGTATTTT	CASSLIGTGIPADTQYF
13	TRBV7-9	.	TRBJ1-5	.	TGTGCCAGCAGTTCGTCCGGGAATCAGCCCCAGCATTTT	CASSSSGNQPQHF
17	TRBV7-2	.	TRBJ2-3	TRBD2	TGTGCCAGCAGCTTAATAGTCCTAGCGGGAGCCACAGATACGCAGTATTTT	CASSLIVLAGATDTQYF
16	TRBV30	.	TRBJ1-4	.	TGTGCCTGGCGTCCGGGACAAAGGACAACTAATGAAAAACTGTTTTTT	CAWRPGQRTTNEKLFF
16	TRBV11-2	.	TRBJ1-1	.	TGTGCCAGCAGCCCCCAAACTCGGGAACCGAACACTGAAGCTTTCTTT	CASSPQTREPNTEAFF
17	TRBV7-9	.	TRBJ2-5	.	TGTGCCAGCAGCTCCCAAGACAGATTGACGAGCATCGAGACCCAGTACTTC	CASSSQDRLTSIETQYF
16	TRBV5-1	.	TRBJ2-2	TRBD1	TGCGCCAGCAGTCTCCGGGACAGGGGTTTCACCGGGGAGCTGTTTTTT	CASSLRDRGFTGELFF
15	TRBV10-3	.	TRBJ2-3	.	TGTGCCATCAGGAAGAGCGTTACTAGCACAGATACGCAGTATTTT	CAIRKSVTSTDTQYF
13	TRBV5-4	.	TRBJ2-7	TRBD1	TGTGCCAGCAGCTCGGGACAGAGTTGGGAGCAGTACTTC	CASSSGQSWEQYF
17	TRBV4-1	.	TRBJ2-1	TRBD1	TGCGCCAGCAGCCAAGTTCCCGGGACAGGGGCTTACAATGAGCAGTTCTTC	CASSQVPGTGAYNEQFF
17	TRBV4-1	.	TRBJ2-1	TRBD2	TGCGCCAGCAGCCAAGAGGGTCGCGGGGGGCCGTGGAATGAGCAGTTCTTC	CASSQEGRGGPWNEQFF
14	TRBV5-1	.	TRBJ1-2	.	TGCGCCAGCAGCTTTTCGGGGGCCGGCTATGGCTACACCTTC	CASSFSGAGYGYTF
14	TRBV5-4	.	TRBJ1-1	.	TGTGCCAGCAGCTTGGCCAGCAGGAACACTGAAGCTTTCTTT	CASSLASRNTEAFF
17	TRBV27	.	TRBJ1-1	.	TGTGCCAGCAGTTTAACCCCGGGGGGGCCTATGAACACTGAAGCTTTCTTT	CASSLTPGGPMNTEAFF
14	TRBV5-1	.	TRBJ2-7	.	TGCGCCAGCAGCTTGGTCGGGGGTTCCTACGAGCAGTACTTC	CASSLVGGSYEQYF
13	TRBV6-5	.	TRBJ2-5	TRBD2	TGTGCCAGCAGGGGGGGAGGGATAGAGACCCAGTACTTC	CASRGGGIETQYF
12	TRBV13	.	TRBJ2-7	.	TGTGCCAGCAGCTTAGGCGGCTACGAGCAGTACTTC	CASSLGGYEQYF
17	TRBV15	.	TRBJ2-7	TRBD2	TGTGCCACCAGCAGAGATAGGCCTAGCGGGAGCTCCTACGAGCAGTACTTC	CATSRDRPSGSSYEQYF
15	TRBV19	.	TRBJ1-5	.	TGTGCCAGTACCCCGGACAGATATAGCAATCAGCCCCAGCATTTT	CASTPDRYSNQPQHF